The entry below gives a single T cell receptor beta chain sequence along with its context. The antigen is unknown. Researchers ran the PCR with 60 Vbeta and 13 Jbeta primers. Here immunoSEQ multiplex PCR was the method, and the copy in TCRdb shows in-frame clones only, minus some. The sample holds around 50,000 clones, roughly 83% seen once. Donors in the study were healthy people who gave bone marrow. The CDR3 sequence is 16 residues long. Germline lookup yields CDR1 LGHNA and CDR2 YSLEER. Trimming left V 6 bases short and J 0 bases short, with 15 bases between. The data stem from a study of cytomegalovirus exposure and HLA in healthy donors. Study outcomes and limitations: The CMV antigen specificity of a few CMV-associated chains was confirmed through in vitro analysis. Later examination showed HLA-associated TCR beta chains had greater clonal expansion than equally common others. In a later analysis, roughly 17,000 TCR beta sequences were associated with HLA alleles at 0.05 false discovery rate.

Sequenced: PBMCs. The chain links TRBV4-3 to TRBJ2-1; possibly TRBD2 for D (6 bases). This TCR was recovered from a man aged 25-45 years in good health and CMV-seronegative. Written as DNA, the CDR3 is TGCGCCAGCAGTTCAGCCCTAGCGACCTCCTACAATGAGCAGTTCTTC. Translation: CASSSALATSYNEQFF.